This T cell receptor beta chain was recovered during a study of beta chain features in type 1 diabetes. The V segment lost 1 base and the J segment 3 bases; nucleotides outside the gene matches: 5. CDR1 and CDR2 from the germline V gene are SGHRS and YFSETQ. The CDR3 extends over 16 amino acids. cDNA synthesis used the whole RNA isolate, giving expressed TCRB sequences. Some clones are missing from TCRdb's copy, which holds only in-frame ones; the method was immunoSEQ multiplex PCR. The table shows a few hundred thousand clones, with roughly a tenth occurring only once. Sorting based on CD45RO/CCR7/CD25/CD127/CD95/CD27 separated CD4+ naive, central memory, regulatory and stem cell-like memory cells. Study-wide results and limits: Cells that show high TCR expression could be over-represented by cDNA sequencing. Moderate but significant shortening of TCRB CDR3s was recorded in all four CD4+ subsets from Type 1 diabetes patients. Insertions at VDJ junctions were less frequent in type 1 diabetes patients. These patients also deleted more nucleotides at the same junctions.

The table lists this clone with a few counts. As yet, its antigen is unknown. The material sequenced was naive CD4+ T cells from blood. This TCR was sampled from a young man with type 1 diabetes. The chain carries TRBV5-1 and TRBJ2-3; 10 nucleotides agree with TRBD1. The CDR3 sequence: CASSLQLDRGTDTQYF. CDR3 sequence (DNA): TGCGCCAGCAGCTTGCAATTGGACAGGGGGACAGATACGCAGTATTTT.